These T cell receptor beta chains were read from a single sample in a study of T-cell reconstitution after alpha-beta-depleted transplantation in children. Each CDR3 protein gets one entry after TCRdb re-called the PCR reads with MiXCR. This table has around 270,000 distinct CDR3 sequences, over 7.5% appearing once. The material was peripheral blood, obtained 360 days after TCRalphabeta/CD19-depleted stem cell transplant. Receptor source: a female patient aged 2-9 years who had a stem cell transplant for Fanconi anemia, so the T cells may come from the graft donor. The conserved cysteine and the conserved F or W are not part of the CDR3 here. Fields, in order: J gene, V gene, CDR3 protein.

>TRBJ2-2|TRBV4-3
ASSQVSQGTIGELF
>TRBJ1-1|TRBV6-5
ASSYGYREEVEAF
>TRBJ2-1|TRBV27
ASSFQALGEQF
>TRBJ2-7|TRBV7-6
ASSLVVDPPIYEQY
>TRBJ2-7|TRBV7-2
ASSLAGTLLSYEQY
>TRBJ2-1|TRBV27
ASRLFRTSSYNEQF
>TRBJ1-3|TRBV5-4
ASSIDQGGGNTIY
>TRBJ1-6|TRBV3-1
ASSPRINSPLH
>TRBJ2-3|TRBV20-1
SASWPGVTDTQY
>TRBJ2-7|TRBV2
ASSDAGTGGAEQY
>TRBJ2-5|TRBV11-2
ASSFTAGGGETQY
>TRBJ1-4|TRBV5-1
ASSMGGAFPSY
>TRBJ2-7|TRBV5-1
ASSLVTTYEQY
>TRBJ1-1|TRBV5-1
ASSRGTGGTEAF
>TRBJ1-1|TRBV27
ASSLYGVENTEAF
>TRBJ2-6|TRBV25-1
ASSPLAGQGPSGANVLT
>TRBJ2-7|TRBV28
ASTGQGFHYEQY
>TRBJ1-1|TRBV4-2
ASSQEAGSGLEAF
>TRBJ2-1|TRBV5-1
ASSFPDMDMYEQF
>TRBJ1-6|TRBV6-5
ASSYDLNSPLH
>TRBJ1-2|TRBV20-1
SAGIGYT
>TRBJ2-1|TRBV5-6
ASSSLQTWTGDPYNEQF
>TRBJ2-1|TRBV28
ASTPSGGVNEQF
>TRBJ1-5|TRBV6-5
ASSYVDSNQPQH
>TRBJ2-7|TRBV10-3
AISQNYEQY
>TRBJ2-5|TRBV11-2
ASSSQLGQETQY
>TRBJ1-6|TRBV5-1
ASSLSTGQSSYNSPLH
>TRBJ1-2|TRBV5-6
ASSSRGGENSNYGYT
>TRBJ1-1|TRBV28
ASRLQIVNTEAF
>TRBJ2-3|TRBV29-1
SVDHGTQY
>TRBJ2-5|TRBV28
ASSLYRGRETQY
>TRBJ1-1|TRBV5-1
ASSHGDRTNTEAF
>TRBJ2-3|TRBV3-1
ASSQARLSRYTQY
>TRBJ2-2|TRBV14
ASSQDRWGGELF
>TRBJ1-1|TRBV7-9
ASSLGGIGTEAF
>TRBJ1-1|TRBV1
TSSHGTPEAF
>TRBJ1-4|TRBV20-1
SARDGTGREKLF
>TRBJ1-1|TRBV10-3
AISDQGSGNTEAF
>TRBJ2-5|TRBV5-1
ASSNRDQETQY
>TRBJ1-2|TRBV7-9
ASSSWDSSGDGYT
>TRBJ2-7|TRBV12-3/TRBV12-4
ASSLSGGASIEQY
>TRBJ2-1|TRBV9
ASSVSVALQNEQF
>TRBJ2-7|TRBV18
ASSPSRGYEQY
>TRBJ2-5|TRBV18
ASSPVFPGETQY
>TRBJ1-2|TRBV18
ASSAQGRNYGYT
>TRBJ2-5|TRBV20-1
SAEGEPLHQETQY
>TRBJ2-7|TRBV11-2
ASSLQGTLYYEQY
>TRBJ2-1|TRBV12-3/TRBV12-4
ASSFRRTGNEQF
>TRBJ1-2|TRBV6-1
ASSEGQASYGYT
>TRBJ2-5|TRBV7-3
ASSRTSGSQETQY
>TRBJ2-1|TRBV2
ASSRDRVSNEQF
>TRBJ1-6|TRBV2
ASTILGPEGGSPLH
>TRBJ1-1|TRBV10-3
AISETIMNTEAF
>TRBJ1-1|TRBV11-2
ASSSIGANTEAF
>TRBJ1-2|TRBV27
ASSSLLTGAGYT
>TRBJ2-3|TRBV12-3/TRBV12-4
ASSPRGDTQY
>TRBJ2-3|TRBV5-1
ASRPGNSGGSDTQY
>TRBJ2-1|TRBV10-2
ASTLTLEGDNEQF
>TRBJ1-2|TRBV5-1
ASSLVGYLYGYT